What follows describes a single TCR beta chain. The target antigen is unknown. This record belongs to a study of STAT3 mutations in large granular lymphocyte leukemia. Overall study findings and caveats: In T-cell large granular lymphocyte leukemia, about half of patients showed multiple immunodominant subclonotypes. No sample exists from the first appearance of each clone.

The CDR3 totals 14 residues. CDR1 MNHEY and CDR2 SVGAGI come from the germline V gene. With 9 bases clipped from V and 12 bases from J, the junction kept 16 bases outside the gene matches. Here immunoSEQ multiplex PCR was the method, and the copy in TCRdb shows in-frame clones only, minus some. The sample includes roughly 38,000 clones, about 88% of them seen just once. Material for sequencing was PBMCs. This chain connects TRBV6-5 to TRBJ2-1; TRBD1 matches at 8 bases. This TCR was sampled from a human donor with T large granular lymphocyte leukemia. Some clones in this sample may be carry-over from other donors' samples. DNA of the CDR3: TGTGCCAGTAGAGAGGGACAGGTACTTATGGGGCAGTTCTTC. The encoded protein is CASREGQVLMGQFF.